This entry lists 25 T cell receptor beta chains sequenced from one sample in a study of blood T cell repertoires in COVID-19. Some clones are missing from TCRdb's copy, which holds only in-frame ones; the method was immunoSEQ multiplex PCR. This table has roughly 120,000 clones, 86% appearing once. The specimen was peripheral blood. The receptors shown here come from a man in his sixties or seventies who had recovered from COVID-19.

The V gene is TRBV29-1, the J gene TRBJ2-5, with D tentatively TRBD1 (5 bases). CDR1 and CDR2 (germline): SQVTM, ANQGSEA. The CDR3 has 13 amino acids. V lost 5 bases and J lost 4, with 14 bases in between. The DNA for the CDR3 is TGCAGCGTTTCAGGGTCTGGCCGAGAGACCCAGTACTTC. It translates to CSVSGSGRETQYF.

This chain uses TRBV5-1 with TRBJ1-2, with unresolved D. Trimming left V 0 bases short and J 4 bases short, with 7 bases between. The germline CDR1 and CDR2 sequences are SGHRS and YFSETQ. The CDR3 extends over 13 amino acids. The CDR3 reads CASSLDIPYGYTF. The DNA of the CDR3 is TGCGCCAGCAGCTTGGACATCCCCTATGGCTACACCTTC.

The chain links TRBV1 to TRBJ2-1; TRBD1 is the table's D call and was not checked against the DNA. TRBV1 is a pseudogene. The length of the CDR3 is 17 residues. In nucleotides, the CDR3 is TGCACCAGCAGCCAAGAAAAGGGACAGGGGGGAGACAATGAGCAGTTCTTC. It is translated as CTSSQEKGQGGDNEQFF.

The chain uses TRBV11-2 and TRBJ1-1, with D uncertain. V dropped 2 bases and J dropped 4 bases, with 14 bases sitting between them. The germline V gene encodes CDR1 SGHAT and CDR2 FQNNGV. The CDR3 sequence is 15 residues long. The DNA of the CDR3 is TGTGCCAGCAGCTTAAGAGCGTCGGTTGGCACTGAAGCTTTCTTT. Protein product: CASSLRASVGTEAFF.

The chain recombines TRBV11-3 with TRBJ2-2; D might be TRBD2 (5 bases). Looked up from germline, CDR1 is SGHNT and CDR2 is YENEEA. The CDR3 runs 14 residues. V lost 5 bases to trimming and J lost 6 bases, with 13 bases between them. As DNA, the CDR3 is TGTGCCAGCAGCCCCGGACGAGGGTCCGGGGAGCTGTTTTTT. Encoded protein: CASSPGRGSGELFF.

The J gene is TRBJ2-3, the V gene TRBV2, with D maybe TRBD2 (5 bases). Germline V gives CDR1 SNHLY, CDR2 FYNNEI. The CDR3 covers 14 residues. V was clipped by 7 bases and J by 0 bases, with 11 bases between them. CDR3 residues: CASMPSGSTDTQYF. The DNA for the CDR3 is TGTGCCAGCATGCCCAGCGGTAGCACAGATACGCAGTATTTT.

This sequence joins TRBV11-2 and TRBJ1-1, with D uncertain. This CDR3 comprises 12 residues. The germline V and J ends were trimmed by 2 bases and 7 bases, with 8 bases remaining between them. Germline CDR1 reads SGHAT; CDR2 reads FQNNGV. The CDR3 spells CASSLSSVEAFF. In nucleotides, the CDR3 is TGTGCCAGCAGCTTATCTTCAGTTGAAGCTTTCTTT. Drawing the rest from reference TRBV11-2 and TRBJ1-1, the complete variable domain is EAGVAQSPRYKIIEKRQSVAFWCNPISGHATLYWYQQILGQGPKLLIQFQNNGVVDDSQLPKDRFSAERLKGVDSTLKIQPAKLEDSAVYLCASSLSSVEAFFGQGTRLTVV.

This chain links TRBV7-8 with TRBJ2-7; TRBD1 aligns across 9 bases. Losses at the gene ends were 5 bases for V and 5 bases for J; bases not matched to a gene: 7. CDR1 is SGHVS, CDR2 FQNEAQ, per germline. This CDR3 is built from 14 residues. The CDR3 loop reads CASSASGTGNEQYF. The DNA for the CDR3 is TGTGCCAGCAGCGCTTCCGGGACAGGGAACGAGCAGTACTTC.

V and J are TRBV6-5 and TRBJ1-2; 11 bases agree with TRBD1. The CDR3 spans 13 residues. V trimming: 4 bases; J trimming: 8 bases; junction bases outside the gene matches: 3. Germline-derived CDR1 and CDR2 are MNHEY and SVGAGI. CDR3 protein: CASSWGQGGGYTF. Here the CDR3 DNA reads TGTGCCAGCAGTTGGGGACAGGGGGGAGGCTACACCTTC.

The chain has TRBV28 and TRBJ1-5; D remains unclear. The CDR3 contains 14 residues. Trimming removed 5 bases at V and 9 bases at J, with 17 bases between. Germline V gives CDR1 MDHEN, CDR2 SYDVKM. The CDR3 nucleotides are TGTGCCAGCAGTCCCCCGGTTACCGAATGGCCCCAGCATTTT. Translating it yields CASSPPVTEWPQHF.

The chain couples TRBV5-1 to TRBJ1-2, with 10 bases that match TRBD1. Per the germline V gene, CDR1 is SGHRS and CDR2 is YFSETQ. The CDR3 spans 16 residues. After removal of 2 bases from V and 2 bases from J, the junction contained 6 bases not matched to a gene. The CDR3 here is CASSFNGDRGNYGYTF. The CDR3 DNA is TGCGCCAGCAGCTTTAACGGGGACAGGGGAAACTATGGCTACACCTTC.

The rearrangement joins TRBV6-5 to TRBJ2-1; 7 positions match TRBD2. Germline V gives CDR1 MNHEY, CDR2 SVGAGI. Germline trimming cut 7 bases from V and 4 bases from J; bases unmatched to any gene: 7. The CDR3 consists of 14 residues. This CDR3 reads CASTIGLEYNEQFF. In nucleotides, the CDR3 is TGTGCCAGCACCATAGGACTAGAATACAATGAGCAGTTCTTC.

The CDR3 spells CASSPLAFEQFF. DNA for the CDR3: TGTGCCAGCAGTCCACTAGCTTTTGAGCAGTTCTTC. V and J are TRBV28 and TRBJ2-1, with D tentatively TRBD2 (6 bases). The CDR3 is 12 amino acids. V was cut by 5 bases and J by 9 bases, with 11 bases left in between. CDR1 and CDR2 (germline): MDHEN, SYDVKM.

The chain couples TRBV5-4 to TRBJ2-3; perhaps TRBD2 as D (5 bases). This CDR3 spans 15 amino acids. Trimming removed 2 bases from V and 3 bases from J, with 13 bases in between. Germline CDR1 is SGHNT and CDR2 is YYREEE (reference sequence). In DNA form, the CDR3 reads TGTGCCAGCAGCTTTTCGTCGCGGGCGACAGATACGCAGTATTTT. Residues: CASSFSSRATDTQYF.

The chain combines TRBV28 with TRBJ2-5, with 10 positions matching TRBD2. Per the germline V gene, CDR1 is MDHEN and CDR2 is SYDVKM. With V trimmed by 6 bases and J by 4 bases, 5 bases remained unmatched. This CDR3 spans 14 amino acids. CDR3 region: CASSPGLAVETQYF. DNA of the CDR3: TGTGCCAGCAGCCCCGGACTAGCGGTAGAGACCCAGTACTTC.

V usage is TRBV9 and J usage is TRBJ2-3, with 13 bases that match TRBD2. From germline, CDR1 is SGDLS and CDR2 YYNGEE. V dropped 0 bases and J dropped 1; count of bases not matched to a gene: 2. The length of the CDR3 is 17 residues. The CDR3 nucleotides read TGTGCCAGCAGCGTAGCCACTAGCGGGGGGGGCACAGATACGCAGTATTTT. It specifies CASSVATSGGGTDTQYF.

This clone was seen a few times. The chain joins TRBV3-1 (or the pseudogene TRBV3-2) to TRBJ1-2; perhaps TRBD1 as D (6 bases). Germline lookup yields CDR1 LGHDT and CDR2 YNNKEL (reference sequence). The V and J ends lost 4 bases and 4 bases respectively, with 22 bases between them. There are 17 residues in the CDR3. The CDR3 here is CASSPLNNPTGFYGYTF. Written as DNA, the CDR3 is TGTGCCAGCAGCCCTTTAAATAACCCGACAGGCTTCTATGGCTACACCTTC.

This CDR3 reads CASGTGLGNEQFF. The CDR3 region has the DNA TGTGCCAGCGGCACAGGGTTGGGGAATGAGCAGTTCTTC. The rearrangement uses TRBV21-1 and TRBJ2-1; TRBD1 is the table's D call, not checked against the DNA. TRBV21-1 is flagged as a pseudogene. The CDR3 spans 13 residues.

The chain links TRBV19 to TRBJ2-6; weak D call: TRBD2 (6 bases). Germline V gives CDR1 LNHDA, CDR2 SQIVND (reference sequence). There are 17 residues in the CDR3. Trimming shortened V by 4 bases and J by 0 bases, and 13 bases separated the two germline ends. The CDR3: CASSRGRLGSGANVLTF. The CDR3 DNA is TGTGCCAGTAGTAGAGGGAGGTTGGGCTCTGGGGCCAACGTCCTGACTTTC.

V is TRBV28 and J is TRBJ1-2; D possibly corresponds to TRBD1 (5 bases). With 5 bases removed from V and 5 bases from J, the gap between germline ends came to 15 bases. Germline assignment: CDR1 MDHEN and CDR2 SYDVKM. The CDR3 sequence is 14 residues long. CDR3 sequence (DNA): TGTGCCAGCAGTAGGGGACGGGGGTGGTATGGCTACACCTTC. Protein product: CASSRGRGWYGYTF.

This clone showed up just a few times. This sequence joins TRBV2 and TRBJ1-5, with 9 bases fitting TRBD1. V dropped 6 bases and J dropped 1; count of bases not matched to a gene: 4. Germline values: CDR1 SNHLY, CDR2 FYNNEI. CDR3 size: 15 residues. In DNA form, the CDR3 reads TGTGCCAGCAGAGCCGGGACAGGGAGCAATCAGCCCCAGCATTTT. Residues: CASRAGTGSNQPQHF.

The chain is built from TRBV28 and TRBJ2-5; D may be TRBD2 (7 bases). The CDR3 totals 15 residues. Germline lookup yields CDR1 MDHEN and CDR2 SYDVKM. Trimming stripped 3 bases from V and 0 bases from J, with 11 bases between. The CDR3 loop is CASSFRGGYQETQYF. The CDR3 nucleotides read TGTGCCAGCAGTTTTAGGGGGGGGTACCAAGAGACCCAGTACTTC.

V gene TRBV10-3 combines with J gene TRBJ2-3, with D perhaps matching TRBD1 (6 bases). Trimming took 0 bases from V and 4 from J, leaving 8 bases between them. The germline CDR1 and CDR2 sequences are ENHRY and SYGVKD. The CDR3 consists of 14 residues. CDR3 coding DNA: TGTGCCATCAGTGAGTCGAAGGGGGCAGATACGCAGTATTTT. This translates into CAISESKGADTQYF.

The chain uses TRBV12-3 or TRBV12-4 and TRBJ1-1; unclear D gene. This CDR3 spans 13 amino acids. The V end lost 2 bases, the J end lost 4 bases, and 8 bases lay between the germline ends. The CDR3, as DNA: TGTGCCAGCAGTTTAAAGAGTGGCACTGAAGCTTTCTTT. Translated: CASSLKSGTEAFF.

V and J are TRBV5-5 and TRBJ1-6; 10 bases map to TRBD1. This CDR3 has 15 residues. V shed 4 bases, J shed 8 bases, and the junction held 6 bases outside the gene matches. The germline V gene encodes CDR1 SGHKS and CDR2 YYEKEE (reference sequence). CDR3 loop: CASSPTGTGDSPLHF. CDR3 DNA sequence: TGTGCCAGCAGCCCAACCGGGACAGGGGATTCACCCCTCCACTTT. The full variable domain, rest sourced from reference TRBV5-5 and TRBJ1-6, is DAGVTQSPTHLIKTRGQQVTLRCSPISGHKSVSWYQQVLGQGPQFIFQYYEKEERGRGNFPDRFSARQFPNYSSELNVNALLLGDSALYLCASSPTGTGDSPLHFGNGTRLTVT.